The clone carrying this T cell receptor beta chain was observed at least ten times. The sample belongs to a study of identical twins. Germline V gene sequence: CDR1 DFQATT, CDR2 SNEGSKA (reference sequence). V dropped 6 bases and J dropped 7 bases, with 13 bases sitting between them. This CDR3 comprises 12 residues. Template switching added a universal primer site, and cDNA bore unique molecular identifiers. TCRdb re-derived calls from the 5' RACE reads in MiXCR, one entry per CDR3 protein. The data show about 520,000 distinct CDR3 sequences, 20% to 25% seen once. The same sample was also studied in work on T cells expressing NK-cell markers. Turning to that study: Whether expanded NKG2C+ T cell clones were HCMV-specific remained unclear.

J is TRBJ2-1 and V is TRBV20-1; a possible D gene is TRBD1 (5 bases). The receptor was derived from a woman between 18 and 29 years old in good health. Sequences were obtained from CD4+ T cells sorted from blood. This chain's CDR3 is CSAAQVTNEQFF. CDR3 nucleotide sequence: TGCAGTGCAGCACAGGTGACTAATGAGCAGTTCTTC.